The T cell receptor (beta chain) under discussion was sequenced for a study of T cell repertoires in cytomegalovirus infection. TCRdb called the reads again in MiXCR, with one record for every CDR3 protein. The data contain approximately 550,000 distinct CDR3 sequences, 16% of them seen just once; the ten biggest clones take up 24%. Comments on this clonotype: A much larger clone differs by one base, so this may be a read error. Without the conserved terminal phenylalanine or tryptophan, this CDR3 likely stems from a read error.

V was clipped by 3 bases and J by 5 bases, with 5 bases between them. Germline CDR1 is MNHEY and CDR2 is SMNVEV (reference sequence). This CDR3 contains 12 residues. Sequencing input: CD8+ T cells from PBMCs. This chain uses TRBV27 with TRBJ2-1; D is unresolved. The clonotype comes from a human donor in good health (CMV status not recorded). Some clones in this sample may be carry-over from other donors' samples. The CDR3 region has the DNA TGTGCCAGCAGTTTTATTAACAATGAGCAGTTCTTA. The encoded protein is CASSFINNEQFL.